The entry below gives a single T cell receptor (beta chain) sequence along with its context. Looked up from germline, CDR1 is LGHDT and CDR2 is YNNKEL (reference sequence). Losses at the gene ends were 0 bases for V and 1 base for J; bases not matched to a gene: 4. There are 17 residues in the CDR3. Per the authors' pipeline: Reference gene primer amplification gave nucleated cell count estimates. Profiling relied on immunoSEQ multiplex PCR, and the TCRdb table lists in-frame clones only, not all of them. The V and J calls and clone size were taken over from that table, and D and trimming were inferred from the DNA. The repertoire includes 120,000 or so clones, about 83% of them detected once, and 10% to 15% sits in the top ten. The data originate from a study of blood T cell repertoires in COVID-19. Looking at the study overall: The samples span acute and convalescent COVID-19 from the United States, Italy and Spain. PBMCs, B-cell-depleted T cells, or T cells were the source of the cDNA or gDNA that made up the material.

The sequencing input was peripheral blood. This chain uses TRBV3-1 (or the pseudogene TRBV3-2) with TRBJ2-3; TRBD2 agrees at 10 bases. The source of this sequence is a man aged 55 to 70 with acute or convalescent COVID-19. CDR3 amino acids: CASSQETSGSRTDTQYF. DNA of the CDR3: TGTGCCAGCAGCCAAGAGACTAGCGGGTCACGCACAGATACGCAGTATTTT.